The rows below give T cell receptor beta chains drawn from one sample of a study of T cells in Graves' hyperthyroidism and ophthalmopathy. TCRdb analysed the multiplex PCR reads with MiXCR anew, one entry per CDR3 protein. This sample has 250,000 to 300,000 distinct CDR3 sequences, with about 15% found just once. The specimen was blood. These receptors originate from a woman aged 40 to 50 with Graves' hyperthyroidism that later progressed to Graves' ophthalmopathy. Both conserved end residues are part of each CDR3. The order of the fields is D gene, clone size, J gene, V gene, CDR3 protein, CDR3 DNA. The D gene is left open where the match is weak. Some rows have no size entry. The others give once, few or many, or a class for an expanded clone.

>NA|many|TRBJ2-3|TRBV20-1
CSASRLEKGTDTQYF
TGCAGTGCTAGTCGACTAGAAAAAGGAACAGATACGCAGTATTTT
>TRBD1|few|TRBJ2-1|TRBV5-8
CASSSGTGTYNEQFF
TGTGCCAGCAGTTCCGGGACAGGGACCTACAATGAGCAGTTCTTC
>NA|many|TRBJ1-5|TRBV27
CASRSSRGMNNQPQHF
TGTGCCAGCAGGAGTTCCAGGGGAATGAACAATCAGCCCCAGCATTTT
>NA|NA|TRBJ1-1|TRBV4-1
CASSQALVTEAFF
TGCGCCAGCAGCCAGGCGCTCGTCACTGAAGCTTTCTTT
>TRBD1|many|TRBJ2-1|TRBV6-1
CATYVNPGQGYNEQFF
TGTGCCACCTACGTCAACCCGGGACAGGGGTACAATGAGCAGTTCTTC
>NA|many|TRBJ1-1|TRBV28
CASSLLTVNTEAFF
TGTGCCAGCAGTTTGTTGACGGTGAACACTGAAGCTTTCTTT
>NA|few|TRBJ2-7|TRBV25-1
CASSEWMDYEQYF
TGTGCCAGCAGTGAATGGATGGATTACGAGCAGTACTTC
>NA|many|TRBJ2-1|TRBV19
CASSPNRGGNEQFF
TGTGCCAGTAGTCCTAACAGGGGAGGAAATGAGCAGTTCTTC
>NA|many|TRBJ2-7|TRBV27
CASSFTLGYEQYF
TGTGCCAGCAGTTTCACCCTCGGCTACGAGCAGTACTTC
>TRBD2|NA|TRBJ2-7|TRBV12-3/TRBV12-4
CASSKGLAGAWQYF
TGTGCCAGCAGCAAAGGACTAGCGGGAGCTTGGCAGTACTTC
>TRBD2|NA|TRBJ2-3|TRBV7-8
CASSFSGRRDTQYF
TGTGCCAGCAGCTTTAGCGGGAGAAGAGATACGCAGTATTTT
>NA|NA|TRBJ1-5|TRBV20-1
CSAYNQNGQPQHF
TGCAGTGCTTATAACCAAAACGGTCAGCCCCAGCATTTT
>NA|many|TRBJ1-3|TRBV10-2
CASSGLGGENTIYF
TGCGCCAGCAGCGGTCTCGGGGGGGAGAACACCATATATTTT
>TRBD1|few|TRBJ2-1|TRBV14
CASSQRQGQYNEQFF
TGTGCCAGCAGCCAACGACAGGGCCAGTACAATGAGCAGTTCTTC
>NA|many|TRBJ1-1|TRBV27
CASAPLGGENTEAFF
TGTGCCAGCGCCCCTTTGGGGGGCGAGAACACTGAAGCTTTCTTT
>TRBD2|many|TRBJ2-4|TRBV2
CASSWREVGKNIQYF
TGTGCCAGCAGTTGGCGGGAGGTGGGCAAAAACATTCAGTACTTC
>TRBD2|many|TRBJ2-1|TRBV30
CAWSAGTSPYNEQFF
TGTGCCTGGAGTGCCGGGACTAGCCCCTACAATGAGCAGTTCTTC
>TRBD2|NA|TRBJ2-1|TRBV15
CATSGGLAGEEGYNEQFF
TGTGCCACCAGCGGAGGACTAGCGGGGGAGGAGGGCTACAATGAGCAGTTCTTC
>TRBD1|few|TRBJ1-2|TRBV5-4
CASRPLAGTGKSVHYGYTF
TGTGCCAGCAGACCCCTTGCGGGGACAGGGAAGAGTGTCCACTATGGCTACACCTTC
>NA|many|TRBJ2-1|TRBV27
CASSLGPRNEQFF
TGTGCCAGCAGTTTAGGTCCCCGCAATGAGCAGTTCTTC
>NA|many|TRBJ2-1|TRBV2
CASIDWTSYNEQFF
TGTGCCAGCATTGACTGGACTTCCTACAATGAGCAGTTCTTC
>NA|few|TRBJ2-7|TRBV6-5
CASSYSRADEQYF
TGTGCCAGCAGTTACTCCAGGGCCGACGAGCAGTACTTC
>NA|few|TRBJ2-1|TRBV19
CASSIVGGDGEQFF
TGTGCCAGTAGTATCGTAGGGGGAGATGGTGAGCAGTTCTTC
>NA|many|TRBJ1-1|TRBV28
CATSRGGGNTEAFF
TGTGCCACCAGTAGGGGCGGAGGGAACACTGAAGCTTTCTTT
>NA|few|TRBJ2-1|TRBV5-1
CASSLPRVHEQFF
TGCGCCAGCAGCTTGCCCAGGGTCCATGAGCAGTTCTTC
>TRBD1|many|TRBJ1-4|TRBV5-6
CASSWDRREKLFF
TGTGCCAGCAGTTGGGACAGGAGAGAAAAACTGTTTTTT
>NA|many|TRBJ1-1|TRBV7-6
CASSLLLRKMNTEAFF
TGTGCCAGCAGCTTACTGCTTCGGAAAATGAACACTGAAGCTTTCTTT
>TRBD1|NA|TRBJ1-1|TRBV20-1
CSASPQGSDTEAFF
TGCAGTGCTAGCCCACAGGGGAGCGACACTGAAGCTTTCTTT
>TRBD2|NA|TRBJ2-1|TRBV10-3
CAISGTGTSGQSSYNEQFF
TGTGCCATCAGTGGAACCGGGACTAGCGGACAGAGCTCCTACAATGAGCAGTTCTTC
>TRBD1|once|TRBJ2-2|TRBV27
CASTPGQGNTGELFF
TGTGCCAGCACGCCGGGACAGGGGAACACCGGGGAGCTGTTTTTT
>NA|many|TRBJ2-1|TRBV20-1
CSARPGFNEQFF
TGCAGTGCTAGACCAGGGTTCAATGAGCAGTTCTTC
>TRBD1|many|TRBJ1-1|TRBV2
CASSDWDREDTEAFF
TGTGCCAGCAGTGACTGGGACAGGGAGGACACTGAAGCTTTCTTT
>TRBD2|NA|TRBJ2-7|TRBV5-1
CASSLQLAGGYEQYF
TGCGCCAGCAGCCTCCAACTAGCGGGAGGGTACGAGCAGTACTTC
>TRBD2|many|TRBJ2-7|TRBV28
CASSTTSGSSYEQYF
TGTGCCAGCAGTACGACTAGCGGGAGTTCCTACGAGCAGTACTTC
>NA|NA|TRBJ2-1|TRBV19
CASSIKAGFSYNEQFF
TGTGCCAGTAGTATAAAAGCCGGTTTCTCCTACAATGAGCAGTTCTTC
>TRBD1|many|TRBJ2-7|TRBV7-2
CASSSTGRRSSYEQYF
TGTGCCAGCAGCTCGACAGGGCGTCGGAGCTCCTACGAGCAGTACTTC
>NA|many|TRBJ2-3|TRBV7-8
CASSFGGNTDTQYF
TGTGCCAGCAGCTTCGGGGGTAACACAGATACGCAGTATTTT
>NA|NA|TRBJ2-7|TRBV5-6
CASSLEMSSYEQYF
TGTGCCAGCAGCTTGGAGATGAGCTCCTACGAGCAGTACTTC
>TRBD2|many|TRBJ2-3|TRBV11-2
CASSPRGIRTSGIVAQYF
TGTGCCAGCAGCCCCCGTGGAATACGGACTAGCGGGATTGTTGCGCAGTATTTT
>NA|many|TRBJ1-6|TRBV6-1
CASNTPSRGISPLHF
TGTGCCAGCAACACCCCCAGCCGAGGGATTTCACCCCTCCACTTT
>NA|many|TRBJ1-4|TRBV30
CAWSVRGVLFF
TGTGCCTGGAGTGTACGAGGGGTACTGTTTTTT
>NA|many|TRBJ2-5|TRBV14
CASSPSSLGAPRGTQYF
TGTGCCAGCAGCCCGTCTAGTCTTGGGGCACCCCGTGGGACCCAGTACTTC
>NA|once|TRBJ2-1|TRBV11-2
CASSRDRDTPYNEQFF
TGTGCCAGCAGCCGAGACCGGGACACGCCGTACAATGAGCAGTTCTTC
>NA|many|TRBJ1-1|TRBV19
CASSIRGVNTEAFF
TGTGCCAGTAGTATAAGAGGGGTCAACACTGAAGCTTTCTTT
>NA|many|TRBJ2-4|TRBV7-2
CASSLRTYTREQLAKNIQYF
TGTGCCAGCAGCCTCCGGACTTACACCCGCGAACAACTAGCCAAAAACATTCAGTACTTC
>TRBD1|many|TRBJ1-1|TRBV5-1
CASSTRDRGYHTEAFF
TGCGCCAGCAGCACCCGGGACAGGGGATATCACACTGAAGCTTTCTTT
>TRBD2|few|TRBJ2-7|TRBV6-1
CASSEVTSGGYEQYF
TGTGCCAGCAGTGAAGTGACTAGCGGGGGCTACGAACAGTACTTC
>TRBD2|many|TRBJ2-7|TRBV30
CALVTSGKTYEQYF
TGTGCCTTGGTGACTAGCGGGAAAACCTACGAGCAGTACTTC
>NA|many|TRBJ1-1|TRBV20-1
CSAMDSARGEAFF
TGCAGTGCAATGGACAGTGCAAGGGGTGAAGCTTTCTTT
>NA|many|TRBJ1-4|TRBV20-1
CSARDSSSSLGGKLFF
TGCAGTGCTAGAGATAGTAGTAGTAGCCTGGGTGGGAAACTGTTTTTT
>NA|few|TRBJ1-5|TRBV7-8
CASSLAGRFNQPQHF
TGTGCCAGCAGCTTAGCGGGTCGGTTCAATCAGCCCCAGCATTTT